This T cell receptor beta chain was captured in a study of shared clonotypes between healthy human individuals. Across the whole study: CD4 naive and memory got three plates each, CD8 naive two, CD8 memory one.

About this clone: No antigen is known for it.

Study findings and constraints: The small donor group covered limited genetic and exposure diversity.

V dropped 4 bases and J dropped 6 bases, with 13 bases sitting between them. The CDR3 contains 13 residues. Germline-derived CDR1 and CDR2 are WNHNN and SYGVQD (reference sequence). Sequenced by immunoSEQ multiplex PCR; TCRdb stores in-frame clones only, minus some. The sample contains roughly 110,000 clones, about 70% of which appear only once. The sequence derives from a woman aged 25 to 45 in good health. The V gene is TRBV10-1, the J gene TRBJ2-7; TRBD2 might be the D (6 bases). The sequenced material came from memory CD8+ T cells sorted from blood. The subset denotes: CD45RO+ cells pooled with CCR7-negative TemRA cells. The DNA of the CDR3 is TGCGCCAGCAGTGCGGGGGTAAGCTCCGAGCAGTACTTC. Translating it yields CASSAGVSSEQYF.